This is a list of T cell receptor beta chains from one sample in a study of CD8+ T cells in alopecia areata. Profiled with immunoSEQ multiplex PCR; TCRdb holds only in-frame clones, not every one. The sample has a few hundred thousand clones, under 40% seen once. Sample: CD4+ T cells sorted from blood, taken at roughly week 30, from a patient treated with tofacitinib. The receptors come from a human donor with alopecia areata. Both conserved end residues are part of each CDR3. D genes are given only for firm matches. Clone size is given for some rows only: seen once, a few or many times, or a class if the clone is expanded.

V	J	size	D	DNA	CDR3
TRBV6-6	TRBJ2-1	NA	TRBD1	TGTGCCAGCAGCAACCACAGGGGGCTCAGAGTCTTC	CASSNHRGLRVF
TRBV29-1	TRBJ1-1	few	NA	TGCAGCGTTGGTATCGACAGGAACACTGAAGCTTTCTTT	CSVGIDRNTEAFF
TRBV30	TRBJ1-5	few	TRBD1	TGTGCCTGGAGTGGGGACAGGGGTCAGCCCCAGCATTTT	CAWSGDRGQPQHF
TRBV18	TRBJ2-4	NA	NA	TGTGCCAGCTCACCATTGGGGGACATTCAGTACTTC	CASSPLGDIQYF
TRBV7-9	TRBJ1-1	NA	NA	TGTGCCAGCAGCTGGAGACAGCAGGGCACTGAAGCTTTCTTT	CASSWRQQGTEAFF
TRBV5-6	TRBJ1-2	NA	NA	TGTGCCAGCAGCTTGTCGGTAGATGGCTACACCTTC	CASSLSVDGYTF
TRBV7-2	TRBJ1-4	few	TRBD1	TGTGCCAGCAGCAGGGGACAGAGTGAAAAACTGTTTTTT	CASSRGQSEKLFF
TRBV30	TRBJ2-1	NA	NA	TGTGCCTGGAGCAGGGGCAATGAGCAGTTCTTC	CAWSRGNEQFF
TRBV27	TRBJ1-1	few	NA	TGTGCCAGCAGTTCCTCCATGAACACTGAAGCTTTCTTT	CASSSSMNTEAFF
TRBV29-1	TRBJ2-7	NA	NA	TGCAGCGCCGGGCTATTTGGCGGTCCCTACGAGCAGTACTTC	CSAGLFGGPYEQYF
TRBV5-1	TRBJ2-2	NA	NA	TGCGCCAGCAGACCTTCTCTAGATTCGACCGGGGAGCTGTTTTTT	CASRPSLDSTGELFF
TRBV30	TRBJ2-7	NA	TRBD1	TGTGCCTGGGCCGGGACAGGCTTCTACGAGCAGTACTTC	CAWAGTGFYEQYF
TRBV7-9	TRBJ2-5	few	NA	TGTGCCAGCAGCTTAGGGGGGCCACAAGAGACCCAGTACTTC	CASSLGGPQETQYF
TRBV29-1	TRBJ1-2	NA	TRBD1	TGCAGCGACCGGACAGGGAGTCGCTACACCTTC	CSDRTGSRYTF
TRBV7-2	TRBJ1-2	NA	TRBD1	TGTGCCAGCAGCCCAGGTGGGACAGGCGCCTCCAACTATGGCTACACCTTC	CASSPGGTGASNYGYTF
TRBV7-9	TRBJ1-6	many	TRBD1	TGTGCCAGCAGCTCGGGACAGCCTAATTCACCCCTCCACTTT	CASSSGQPNSPLHF
TRBV29-1	TRBJ2-1	NA	NA	TGCAGCGTTTTACAGTTACTAGCCTACAATGAGCAGTTCTTC	CSVLQLLAYNEQFF
TRBV4-1	TRBJ2-7	NA	NA	TGCGCCAGCAGCCAAGAACAGGATTACGAGCAGTACTTC	CASSQEQDYEQYF
TRBV7-6	TRBJ2-6	few	NA	TGTGCCAGCAGCCTCCGGACCCCCTCCTCTGGGGCCAACGTCCTGACTTTC	CASSLRTPSSGANVLTF
TRBV11-2	TRBJ1-1	few	NA	TGTGCCAGCCGGCGGCAGAACACTGAAGCTTTCTTT	CASRRQNTEAFF
TRBV9	TRBJ2-7	few	TRBD2	TGTGCCAGCAGTTCTATCAGCGGGAGTCGCGAGCAGTACTTC	CASSSISGSREQYF
TRBV6-5	TRBJ1-1	few	TRBD1	TGTGCCAGCACCTTGGGGACAGGTCTGAACACTGAAGCTTTCTTT	CASTLGTGLNTEAFF
TRBV29-1	TRBJ2-1	NA	NA	TGCAGCGTTCAACACCGGGACTTCTCCTACAATGAGCAGTTCTTC	CSVQHRDFSYNEQFF
TRBV5-6	TRBJ2-5	NA	NA	TGTGCCAGCAGCCTCCTGGGGCAGCTACAAGAGACCCAGTACTTC	CASSLLGQLQETQYF
TRBV14	TRBJ2-7	few	NA	TGTGCCAGCACAAGGAACTACGAGCAGTACTTC	CASTRNYEQYF